The source of this T cell receptor (beta chain) is a study of blood T cell repertoires in COVID-19 (dated by TCRdb to 2018 to 2021). In terms of the full investigation: The collaborator samples originated in the United States, Italy and Spain and spanned the acute and convalescent phases of COVID-19. Where HLA class I and class II types were available, the types were taken from metadata supplied by the sample provider, not from assay-based typing. The material from the prospective study consisted of cDNA or gDNA derived from T cells, B-cell-depleted T cells, or PBMCs. Deeply sampled blood TCRbeta repertoires from subjects exposed to, actively infected with, or recovered from COVID-19 were included in the dataset. The samples were drawn from two sources: the first 160 participants of the ongoing ImmuneRACE study, and some 1,300 subjects contributed by 6 global collaborators. The sample metadata nearly always contained a de-identified subject ID, COVID-19 status, age in years and sex. The repertoires were made available in a free public database intended to serve as a resource for research on the immune response to SARS-CoV-2. Study-wide conclusions, independent of this receptor: The amount of clinical and demographic metadata varied by source and participant and was provided uncurated.

Each collaborating institution followed its own protocols to collect whole blood in K2EDTA tubes. For TCRbeta analysis, collaborator samples were shipped as frozen whole blood, as isolated PBMCs, or as DNA extracted from either sample type. This clone has only a few counts. Its antigen target is currently unknown. No per-base quality is available; no much larger clone lies one base away. The germline V end is reduced by 1 base and the J end by 4 bases; junction bases left unmatched: 2. Looking up the germline V gene yields CDR1 LGHNA and CDR2 YSLEER. The CDR3 sequence holds 15 residues, the cysteine and phenylalanine included. Solely the CDR3 DNA is kept, with 45 bases framed from the first base. TCRbeta CDR3 regions were amplified from genomic DNA by means of the immunoSEQ Assay, a bias-controlled multiplex PCR. Under the source paper's analysis protocol: Nucleated cell counts per sample were estimated from amplification of reference gene primers within the assay. To quantify the absolute abundance of each unique TCRbeta CDR3 rearrangement, sequence reads were collapsed and filtered. Productive Simpson clonality was computed per sample as the square root of Simpson's diversity index over productive rearrangements. TCRdb limited this immuneACCESS table to in-frame rearrangements with V and J called. A share of clones is missing; checked studies link under half to unresolved V genes, and the rest is unexplained. V, J and clone size reflect that table, while D and trimming were determined from the DNA. This sample gives 85,000 to 120,000 clones in total; approximately 80% of them show up just once. Jointly, the top ten make up 9.8% of the sample.

This receptor chain uses TRBV4-3 and TRBJ2-2; TRBD2 agrees with 8 junctional bases. Sequences were obtained from peripheral blood. The clonotype comes from a man between 60 and 75 years old with active or convalescent COVID-19. The DNA is as follows: TGCGCCAGCAGCCAAGCGGGAGGGCTCACCGGGGAGCTGTTTTTT. This codes for CASSQAGGLTGELFF.